This TCR beta chain is drawn from a study of Graves' ophthalmopathy and Graves' hyperthyroidism. This clonotype has a count of ten or more. Amplification of TCR beta CDR3 regions used RNA transcripts. Amplification began with first-round RT-PCR using HTBI primers, then second-round multiplex PCR was performed. TCRdb passed the multiplex PCR reads through MiXCR, listing each CDR3 protein once. Of more than 300,000 distinct CDR3 sequences listed, 15% to 20% are singletons. Looked up from germline, CDR1 is MGHRA and CDR2 is YSYEKL. The CDR3 length is 15 residues. Losses at the gene ends were 1 base for V and 3 bases for J; bases not matched to a gene: 4. Hyperthyroidism showing no ophthalmopathy within 18 months of follow-up was stable.

V is TRBV4-1 and J is TRBJ2-7; 9 bases match TRBD2. Sequenced material: peripheral blood. The TCR comes from an adult woman with stable Graves' hyperthyroidism. Here the CDR3 DNA reads TGCGCCAGCAGCCAAGGACTAGCGGTGGGCTACGAGCAGTACTTC. This encodes CASSQGLAVGYEQYF.